The 27 T cell receptor beta chains in this list originate from one sample, sequenced in a study of T-cell reconstitution after alpha-beta-depleted transplantation in children. The authors prepared the TCRbeta library with unique molecular identifiers. TCRdb redid the calling of the PCR reads with MiXCR, one entry per CDR3 protein. This table holds almost 250,000 distinct CDR3 sequences, roughly a quarter found once. The sequenced sample was PBMCs, obtained before TCRalphabeta/CD19-depleted stem cell transplant. Receptors were obtained from a girl aged 2 to 10 with Fanconi anemia, due to receive a stem cell transplant.

This clonotype was seen repeatedly, ten times or more. The V call is TRBV6-1, the J call TRBJ2-3; perhaps TRBD2 as D (5 bases). This CDR3 has 15 residues. V was pared by 6 bases and J by 1 base, with 14 bases between. Germline lookup yields CDR1 MNHNS and CDR2 SASEGT. The CDR3 DNA reads as TGTGCCAGCAGGACTACCTTCGGTGGCACAGATACGCAGTATTTT. Encoded protein: CASRTTFGGTDTQYF.

The gene calls are TRBV20-1 and TRBJ2-1; 8 nucleotides agree with TRBD2. The CDR3 is 14 residues long. V lost 6 bases to trimming and J lost 6 bases; unmatched junction nucleotides: 10. The germline gives CDR1 DFQATT, CDR2 SNEGSKA (reference sequence). The CDR3, as DNA: TGCAGTGCAGCGAGCGGGAGAGGGCTCAATGAGCAGTTCTTC. Residues: CSAASGRGLNEQFF.

This clonotype was detected a few times. The chain has TRBV27 and TRBJ2-5; tentatively, D is TRBD2 (6 bases). CDR3 length equals 14 residues. The V gene's germline CDR1 is MNHEY and CDR2 SMNVEV (reference sequence). V dropped 5 bases and J dropped 3 bases, with 13 bases sitting between them. The CDR3 loop is CASSLVGGEETQYF. In DNA, the CDR3 is TGTGCCAGCAGTCTGGTCGGAGGGGAAGAGACCCAGTACTTC.

This clonotype was seen repeatedly, ten times or more. The rearrangement uses TRBV12-3 or TRBV12-4 and TRBJ1-6; D call uncertain. Trimming left V 7 bases short and J 9 bases short, with 13 bases between. The CDR3 has 13 amino acids. The CDR3 here is CASTWEGLSPLHF. In DNA, the CDR3 is TGTGCCAGCACCTGGGAAGGCCTTTCACCCCTCCACTTT.

This clonotype was counted ten times or more. The J gene is TRBJ2-1, the V gene TRBV15; TRBD1 is a possible D gene (7 bases). Germline V gene lookup returns CDR1 LNHNV and CDR2 YYDKDF (reference sequence). Trimming pared 8 bases from V and 0 bases from J, leaving 14 bases between. This CDR3 is 15 amino acids long. The CDR3 is CATAPGGGSYNEQFF. CDR3 in DNA: TGTGCCACCGCGCCAGGGGGAGGCTCCTACAATGAGCAGTTCTTC.

Only a few counts were recorded for this clonotype. The genes are TRBV10-3 and TRBJ2-3; D is uncertain. The germline V and J ends were trimmed by 4 bases and 2 bases, with 13 bases remaining between them. CDR1 ENHRY and CDR2 SYGVKD come from the germline V gene. CDR3 size: 15 residues. The CDR3 loop is CAISAATGTTDTQYF. The CDR3 nucleotides are TGTGCCATCAGTGCCGCGACTGGAACCACAGATACGCAGTATTTT.

Only one count was recorded for this clonotype. The chain carries TRBV6-1 and TRBJ2-7; 10 nucleotides match TRBD1. Trimming cost V 2 bases and J 7 bases; bases outside gene matches: 8. The CDR3 contains 15 residues. Germline CDR1 MNHNS, CDR2 SASEGT. The DNA for the CDR3 is TGTGCCAGCAGTGAATTGGGGACAGGGGTCAAAGAGCAGTACTTC. It is translated as CASSELGTGVKEQYF.

The J gene is TRBJ2-7, the V gene TRBV19; 8 bases are a match to TRBD1. J was trimmed by 2 bases and V by 3 bases; bases with no gene match: 6. This CDR3 comprises 15 residues. Germline V gene lookup returns CDR1 LNHDA and CDR2 SQIVND (reference sequence). CDR3 nucleotides: TGTGCCAGTAGTATTACCGGACAGGGAGCCTACGAGCAGTACTTC. Encoded protein: CASSITGQGAYEQYF.

The table lists this clonotype with a few counts. The chain couples TRBV28 to TRBJ2-1; 11 nucleotides agree with TRBD2. Germline loops: CDR1 MDHEN, CDR2 SYDVKM. V lost 5 bases, J lost 4 bases, and 10 bases stayed unmatched. The CDR3 sequence is 17 residues long. The chain's CDR3 is CASSPPILAGGYNEQFF. As DNA, the CDR3 is TGTGCCAGCAGTCCCCCTATTCTAGCGGGGGGTTACAATGAGCAGTTCTTC.

This clonotype has at least ten counts. The chain combines TRBV4-2 with TRBJ2-5; no definite D call. Trimming removed 1 base at V and 2 bases at J, with 8 bases between. Looked up from germline, CDR1 is LGHNA and CDR2 is YNFKEQ. The CDR3 runs 14 residues. The CDR3 reads CASSQVWGQETQYF. In DNA form, the CDR3 reads TGTGCCAGCAGCCAAGTTTGGGGTCAAGAGACCCAGTACTTC.

There are a few counts of this clonotype. The gene calls are TRBV12-5 and TRBJ1-1; perhaps TRBD1 as D (5 bases). Germline V gene lookup returns CDR1 LGHNT and CDR2 FRNRAP. V lost 0 bases and J lost 0, with 20 bases in between. The CDR3 has 19 amino acids. CDR3 bases: TGTGCTAGTGGTTTGGTACTAGGGTCTTTGGCAGGGTTGAACACTGAAGCTTTCTTT. As protein: CASGLVLGSLAGLNTEAFF.

This clonotype was seen ten or more times. The gene calls are TRBV20-1 and TRBJ2-1; TRBD2 is a possible D gene (6 bases). From germline, CDR1 is DFQATT and CDR2 SNEGSKA (reference sequence). Deletions cut 5 bases from V and 0 bases from J, with 20 bases between. The CDR3 sequence is 17 residues long. The CDR3 nucleotides read TGCAGTGCTTCGGGACTCGTACTTGGGAACTCCTACAATGAGCAGTTCTTC. This codes for CSASGLVLGNSYNEQFF.

V usage is TRBV20-1 and J usage is TRBJ2-2; 13 bases line up with TRBD2. J lost 0 bases, V lost 4 bases, and 5 bases had no gene match. The CDR3 runs 17 residues. Germline V gene sequence: CDR1 DFQATT, CDR2 SNEGSKA (reference sequence). The CDR3 DNA is TGCAGTGCTAATATACTAGCGGGAGGGCCGAACACCGGGGAGCTGTTTTTT. It encodes CSANILAGGPNTGELFF.

J is TRBJ1-4 and V is TRBV20-1, with a tentative D call TRBD1 (6 bases). The CDR3 is made up of 15 amino acids. Deletions cut 3 bases from V and 2 bases from J, with 13 bases between. The V gene's germline CDR1 is DFQATT and CDR2 SNEGSKA (reference sequence). CDR3 nucleotide sequence: TGCAGTGCTAGCCCCGCAAGGGGGACTAATGAAAAACTGTTTTTT. Its protein is CSASPARGTNEKLFF.

This rearrangement joins TRBV5-1 to TRBJ1-2; D call uncertain. V was shortened by 2 bases and J by 4 bases, with 12 bases between the two germline ends. CDR1 and CDR2 from the germline V gene are SGHRS and YFSETQ. The CDR3 is 14 amino acids. The CDR3: CASSFRGRSYGYTF. The DNA of the CDR3 is TGCGCCAGCAGCTTCCGGGGTCGGAGCTATGGCTACACCTTC. The full variable domain, with the rest looked up from reference TRBV5-1 and TRBJ1-2, is KAGVTQTPRYLIKTRGQQVTLSCSPISGHRSVSWYQQTPGQGLQFLFEYFSETQRNKGNFPGRFSGRQFSNSRSEMNVSTLELGDSALYLCASSFRGRSYGYTFGSGTRLTVV.

This sequence joins TRBV28 and TRBJ2-4; D is undetermined. The length of the CDR3 is 12 residues. Germline CDR1 MDHEN, CDR2 SYDVKM. Trimming took off 3 bases at V and 7 bases at J, with 7 bases between the two ends. Written as DNA, the CDR3 is TGTGCCAGCAGTTTTGTCGGGAACATTCAGTACTTC. Protein: CASSFVGNIQYF.

At least ten counts were recorded for this clonotype. The V and J genes are TRBV27 and TRBJ2-3; TRBD2 agrees at 10 bases. This CDR3 region has 19 residues. Germline CDR1 and CDR2: MNHEY and SMNVEV (reference sequence). J lost 6 bases, V lost 3 bases, and 18 bases had no gene match. Here the CDR3 DNA reads TGTGCCAGCAGTTTGTCACGATCTAGTCTAGCGGGAGCTCTGGATACGCAGTATTTT. It codes for CASSLSRSSLAGALDTQYF.

This clonotype was picked up a small number of times. The rearrangement joins TRBV12-3 or TRBV12-4 to TRBJ2-3, with 7 bases that match TRBD2. The CDR3 length is 15 residues. The junction had 8 bases not matched to a gene; V was cut back by 3 bases and J by 5 bases. This chain's CDR3 is CASSFPSGQGDTQYF. The CDR3 DNA reads as TGTGCCAGCAGTTTTCCTAGCGGCCAAGGAGATACGCAGTATTTT.

There are many counts of this clonotype. The V call is TRBV12-3 or TRBV12-4, the J call TRBJ2-5; 11 bases are shared with TRBD2. The trim removed 3 bases at V and 3 bases at J, leaving 3 bases unmatched. This CDR3 is built from 15 residues. In nucleotides, the CDR3 is TGTGCCAGCAGTTTTAGCGGGAGGGCCGAAGAGACCCAGTACTTC. This gives the protein CASSFSGRAEETQYF.

V and J are TRBV6-5 and TRBJ2-1; D uncertain. The V and J ends lost 0 bases and 10 bases respectively, with 22 bases between them. In germline, CDR1 is MNHEY, CDR2 SVGAGI. The CDR3 length is 17 residues. As DNA, the CDR3 is TGTGCCAGCAGTTACTCTCCGCCTGAGTACCGCAGTACCGAGCAGTTCTTC. This translates into CASSYSPPEYRSTEQFF.

The V gene is TRBV29-1, the J gene TRBJ2-3; 14 bases are shared with TRBD2. With 4 bases clipped from V and 1 base from J, the junction kept 7 bases outside the gene matches. Germline V gene lookup returns CDR1 SQVTM and CDR2 ANQGSEA. The CDR3 is 17 amino acids. CDR3 protein: CSVVTGTSGRGTDTQYF. For the CDR3, the DNA is TGCAGCGTTGTAACCGGGACTAGCGGGAGAGGCACAGATACGCAGTATTTT.

This clonotype was counted between two and nine times. The V call is TRBV5-1, the J call TRBJ2-7; TRBD2 matches 9 bases. CDR1 is SGHRS, CDR2 YFSETQ, per germline. The CDR3 totals 13 residues. J was trimmed by 5 bases and V by 4 bases; bases with no gene match: 4. The CDR3 DNA reads as TGCGCCAGCAGCGGACTAGCGATAAACGAGCAGTACTTC. Its translation: CASSGLAINEQYF. Full variable domain (remainder filled in from reference TRBV5-1 and TRBJ2-7): KAGVTQTPRYLIKTRGQQVTLSCSPISGHRSVSWYQQTPGQGLQFLFEYFSETQRNKGNFPGRFSGRQFSNSRSEMNVSTLELGDSALYLCASSGLAINEQYFGPGTRLTVT.

V gene TRBV20-1 combines with J gene TRBJ2-3, with D maybe TRBD1 (5 bases). The V end was cut by 0 bases, the J end by 0 bases, with 13 bases between. CDR1 and CDR2 (germline): DFQATT, SNEGSKA (reference sequence). The CDR3 totals 16 residues. The CDR3 spells CSARDPTRTSTDTQYF. CDR3 coding DNA: TGCAGTGCTAGAGATCCCACACGGACAAGCACAGATACGCAGTATTTT.

This clonotype was recorded at least ten times. CDR3 sequence (DNA): TGTGCCAGCAGCTTGTATAGCAGGGGGATAACTGGGGCCAACGTCCTGACTTTC. Encoded protein: CASSLYSRGITGANVLTF. This chain uses TRBV5-5 with TRBJ2-6, with 7 positions matching TRBD1. The CDR3 is 18 amino acids. CDR1 is SGHKS, CDR2 YYEKEE, per germline (reference sequence). The junction had 9 bases not matched to a gene; V was cut back by 1 base and J by 2 bases.

The sample holds a few counts of this clonotype. This chain links TRBV20-1 with TRBJ2-7; 8 nucleotides line up with TRBD1. CDR3 size: 16 residues. Germline assignment: CDR1 DFQATT and CDR2 SNEGSKA (reference sequence). Unmatched junction bases numbered 9, after V lost 0 bases and J lost 2 bases. DNA for the CDR3: TGCAGTGCTAGAGAGCTATGGACAGGGCTTACCTACGAGCAGTACTTC. Its protein is CSARELWTGLTYEQYF.

The table lists this clonotype with a count of one. The chain couples TRBV7-3 to TRBJ2-1; weak D call: TRBD2 (8 bases). The CDR3 runs to 16 residues. Germline V gene lookup returns CDR1 SGHTA and CDR2 FQGTGA. V was cut by 5 bases and J by 7 bases, with 21 bases left in between. Written as DNA, the CDR3 is TGTGCCAGCAGCGCCAGGGGGGCGGGGGGAGGAAATGAGCAGTTCTTC. Its protein product is CASSARGAGGGNEQFF.

In its sample, this clonotype was seen many times. The CDR3 DNA is TGTGCCAGCAGCCAAGACGGGACTAGCGGAAATGAGCAGTTCTTC. It encodes CASSQDGTSGNEQFF. This chain connects TRBV14 to TRBJ2-1; 11 bases are shared with TRBD2. Germline V lookup: CDR1 SGHDN, CDR2 FVKESK. V was clipped by 0 bases and J by 7 bases; unmatched bases: 2. This CDR3 region has 15 residues.